These 31 T cell receptor beta chains came from one sample sequenced in a study of blood T cell repertoires in COVID-19. Some clones are missing from TCRdb's copy, which holds only in-frame ones; the method was immunoSEQ multiplex PCR. Found here are 490,000 or so clones, approximately 86% of them singletons; the top ten hold around 8%. Input material: PBMCs or T cells enriched from blood (not recorded which). The receptors here all came from a woman aged 55-70 years who had recovered from COVID-19.

This clone occurred a few times. J is TRBJ2-7 and V is TRBV9; D perhaps matches TRBD1 (8 bases). The CDR3 is 15 residues long. Per germline, CDR1 SGDLS and CDR2 YYNGEE. V was cut by 3 bases and J by 1 base, with 14 bases left in between. The CDR3 protein is CASSAAGDRSYEQYF. In DNA, the CDR3 is TGTGCCAGCAGCGCGGCGGGGGACAGGTCCTACGAGCAGTACTTC.

The genes are TRBV19 and TRBJ1-2, with D perhaps TRBD1 (5 bases). CDR3 length: 12 residues. The germline CDR1 and CDR2 sequences are LNHDA and SQIVND (reference sequence). Trimming pared 6 bases from V and 5 bases from J, leaving 10 bases between. The CDR3, as DNA: TGTGCCAGTAGACCAGGGAGGTATGGCTACACCTTC. It yields the protein CASRPGRYGYTF.

Remarks on this clone: The sample contains more than one DNA sequence encoding this CDR3. This chain links TRBV2 with TRBJ2-2; the D gene is possibly TRBD2 (5 bases). Germline CDR1 reads SNHLY; CDR2 reads FYNNEI. CDR3 length: 13 amino acids. Trimming left V 5 bases short and J 5 bases short, with 9 bases between. The CDR3 DNA follows: TGTGCCAGCAGTCCAGGAGGAACCGGGGAGCTGTTTTTT. It yields the protein CASSPGGTGELFF.

J is TRBJ2-7 and V is TRBV7-8; weak D call: TRBD1 (6 bases). Germline lookup yields CDR1 SGHVS and CDR2 FQNEAQ. The CDR3 is 14 residues long. Trimming left V 4 bases short and J 4 bases short, with 14 bases between. CDR3 residues: CASSSYRTAYEQYV. The CDR3 region has the DNA TGTGCCAGCAGCTCCTACCGGACAGCGTACGAGCAGTACGTC.

CDR3 DNA: TGTGCCAGCAGTGCGGGGGGGGCCGGGGAGCTGTTTTTT. As protein: CASSAGGAGELFF. The chain combines TRBV2 with TRBJ2-2; 8 bases match TRBD2. The J segment lost 6 bases and the V segment lost 4 bases, leaving 1 base of the junction unmatched. The germline gives CDR1 SNHLY, CDR2 FYNNEI. The CDR3 length is 13 residues.

This chain joins TRBV11-2 and TRBJ2-7, with unresolved D. The length of the CDR3 is 13 residues. Germline V CDR1 and CDR2: SGHAT, FQNNGV. Trimming removed 2 bases at V and 3 bases at J, with 8 bases between. CDR3 in amino acids: CASSLSPGYEQYF. CDR3 nucleotides: TGTGCCAGCAGCTTATCCCCCGGCTACGAGCAGTACTTC.

The chain couples TRBV28 to TRBJ1-1, with 9 bases aligning to TRBD1. Germline loops: CDR1 MDHEN, CDR2 SYDVKM. V lost 6 bases to trimming and J lost 1 base; unmatched junction nucleotides: 3. The CDR3 sequence is 14 residues long. CDR3 nucleotide sequence: TGTGCCAGCAGGTGGGACAGGGCGAACACTGAAGCTTTCTTT. This translates into CASRWDRANTEAFF.

V gene TRBV5-8 combines with J gene TRBJ2-5; perhaps TRBD1 as D (5 bases). The V end lost 4 bases, the J end lost 2 bases, and 9 bases lay between the germline ends. This CDR3 contains 13 residues. Germline CDR1 SGHTS, CDR2 YDEGEE. CDR3 sequence (DNA): TGTGCCAGCAGCCCCAGACAGCAAGAGACCCAGTACTTC. It codes for CASSPRQQETQYF.

CDR3 residues: CASRSPQGDQPQHF. DNA of the CDR3: TGTGCCAGTAGAAGTCCCCAGGGCGATCAGCCCCAGCATTTT. This chain links TRBV19 with TRBJ1-5; perhaps TRBD1 as D (5 bases). This CDR3 region has 14 residues. In germline, CDR1 is LNHDA, CDR2 SQIVND (reference sequence). The V end lost 6 bases, the J end lost 5 bases, and 14 bases lay between the germline ends. Based on the CDR3 plus reference TRBV19 and TRBJ1-5, the full variable domain is DGGITQSPKYLFRKEGQNVTLSCEQNLNHDAMYWYRQDPGQGLRLIYYSQIVNDFQKGDIAEGYSVSREKKESFPLTVTSAQKNPTAFYLCASRSPQGDQPQHFGDGTRLSIL.

V gene TRBV28 combines with J gene TRBJ2-2, with a possible D match to TRBD2 (6 bases). Germline V gene sequence: CDR1 MDHEN, CDR2 SYDVKM. CDR3 length: 17 residues. Trimming shortened V by 0 bases and J by 4 bases, and 15 bases separated the two germline ends. The CDR3 sequence is CASSLWGTGRFTGELFF. Here the CDR3 DNA reads TGTGCCAGCAGTTTATGGGGGACTGGGAGGTTCACCGGGGAGCTGTTTTTT.

The chain couples TRBV2 to TRBJ2-7; maybe TRBD1 (6 bases). The germline V and J ends were trimmed by 6 bases and 6 bases, with 15 bases remaining between them. The length of the CDR3 is 13 residues. Germline values: CDR1 SNHLY, CDR2 FYNNEI. The DNA for the CDR3 is TGTGCCAGCAGCCCTACTACCAGGGGCGAGCAGTACGTC. This translates into CASSPTTRGEQYV.

This clone was recorded only once. This sample includes further DNA sequences coding for the same CDR3. J is TRBJ1-5 and V is TRBV4-1; TRBD1 matches at 7 bases. V was pared by 0 bases and J by 0 bases, with 2 bases of the junction left unmatched. Germline values: CDR1 MGHRA, CDR2 YSYEKL. The CDR3 consists of 16 residues. The CDR3 DNA sequence: TGCGCCAGCAGCCAAGAAGGGGGCAATAGCAATCAGCCCCAGCATTTT. This sequence encodes CASSQEGGNSNQPQHF.

The chain recombines TRBV10-3 with TRBJ1-3, with 7 bases aligning to TRBD1. The germline V gene has CDR1 ENHRY and CDR2 SYGVKD. Trimming took 6 bases from V and 2 from J; bases not matched to a gene: 7. The CDR3 covers 15 residues. The CDR3 here is CAISRDRDTGNTIYF. The CDR3 DNA reads as TGTGCCATCAGCAGAGACAGGGACACTGGAAACACCATATATTTT.

The chain joins TRBV11-2 to TRBJ1-2; 9 positions agree with TRBD1. CDR3 length: 13 residues. From germline, CDR1 is SGHAT and CDR2 FQNNGV. Unmatched junction bases numbered 4, after V lost 3 bases and J lost 8 bases. CDR3 coding DNA: TGTGCCAGCAGCTTGGGGGACAGGGAAGGCTACACCTTC. This codes for CASSLGDREGYTF.

This chain links TRBV15 with TRBJ1-4; the match to TRBD1 covers 8 bases. The germline gives CDR1 LNHNV, CDR2 YYDKDF (reference sequence). The CDR3 totals 18 residues. After removal of 0 bases from V and 7 bases from J, the junction contained 13 bases not matched to a gene. The CDR3 spells CATSRDTAGGLRGEKLFF. In DNA form, the CDR3 reads TGTGCCACCAGCAGAGATACGGCAGGGGGCCTTCGTGGTGAAAAACTGTTTTTT.

V and J are TRBV5-1 and TRBJ2-3, with TRBD2 matching 8 bases. Germline CDR1 SGHRS, CDR2 YFSETQ. The junction had 15 bases not matched to a gene; V was cut back by 6 bases and J by 9 bases. The CDR3 runs 15 residues. CDR3 coding DNA: TGCGCCAGCATACAATCTACGGGGGGGCGCGGGACGCAGTATTTT. Translated: CASIQSTGGRGTQYF.

The chain couples TRBV7-2 to TRBJ2-3, with TRBD2 identical over 8 bases. CDR3 size: 15 residues. J was trimmed by 5 bases and V by 3 bases; bases with no gene match: 7. Germline loops: CDR1 SGHTA, CDR2 FQGNSA. CDR3 residues: CASSFFSGVLDTQYF. CDR3 in DNA: TGTGCCAGCAGCTTTTTTAGCGGGGTTTTAGATACGCAGTATTTT.

The chain combines TRBV30 with TRBJ1-2; TRBD1 is a possible D gene (5 bases). Germline assignment: CDR1 GTSNPN and CDR2 SVGIG (reference sequence). CDR3 length equals 16 residues. V lost 0 bases and J 6 bases, leaving 20 bases between the germline ends. The CDR3, as DNA: TGTGCCTGGAGTGTTTATCCTCGGACATCTAAAAATGGCTACACCTTC. Its translation is CAWSVYPRTSKNGYTF.

The chain employs TRBV24-1 and TRBJ1-1, with TRBD1 identical over 9 bases. The J segment lost 1 base and the V segment lost 1 base, leaving 6 bases of the junction unmatched. Looked up from germline, CDR1 is KGHDR and CDR2 is SFDVKD. The CDR3 covers 17 residues. Here the CDR3 DNA reads TGTGCCACCAGTGATTTCGGGACAGGGCGAGGGAACACTGAAGCTTTCTTT. Amino acids: CATSDFGTGRGNTEAFF.

The chain has TRBV9 and TRBJ2-3; 9 bases are shared with TRBD2. After removal of 0 bases from V and 2 bases from J, the junction contained 7 bases not matched to a gene. Germline V lookup: CDR1 SGDLS, CDR2 YYNGEE. The CDR3 sequence is 17 residues long. The CDR3 nucleotides are TGTGCCAGCAGCGTAGAGGGGACTAGCCAACTCACAGATACGCAGTATTTT. This encodes CASSVEGTSQLTDTQYF.

The chain has TRBV4-2 and TRBJ2-3; TRBD1 matches 9 bases. The germline V gene encodes CDR1 LGHNA and CDR2 YNFKEQ. This CDR3 has 14 amino acids. V gave up 5 bases and J gave up 4 bases; unmatched junction bases: 4. The CDR3 bases are TGTGCCAGCAGCTTCGGACAGGGGTCAGATACGCAGTATTTT. This gives the protein CASSFGQGSDTQYF.

This clone was seen only a few times. The chain links TRBV2 to TRBJ1-2, with D unclear. Germline V gene sequence: CDR1 SNHLY, CDR2 FYNNEI. The CDR3 length is 12 residues. Deletions cut 5 bases from V and 4 bases from J, with 8 bases between. CDR3: CASSTESYGYTF. CDR3 nucleotides: TGTGCCAGCAGTACTGAATCCTATGGCTACACCTTC.

The chain couples TRBV4-2 to TRBJ2-2; maybe TRBD1 (6 bases). Germline V CDR1 and CDR2: LGHNA, YNFKEQ. V lost 4 bases and J lost 5, with 20 bases in between. The CDR3 loop spans 17 amino acids. CDR3 amino acids: CASSPDWIGQRTGELFF. In nucleotides, the CDR3 is TGTGCCAGCAGCCCGGATTGGATCGGACAGAGGACCGGGGAGCTGTTTTTT.

V is TRBV5-5 and J is TRBJ1-4; D is ambiguous. The V gene's germline CDR1 is SGHKS and CDR2 YYEKEE (reference sequence). V was pared by 0 bases and J by 4 bases, with 10 bases between. The CDR3 loop spans 15 amino acids. The CDR3 DNA reads TGTGCCAGCAGCTTGGTTTCCGGGATTAATGAAAAACTGTTTTTT. Its translation: CASSLVSGINEKLFF.

The chain carries TRBV27 and TRBJ1-2; 8 bases are a match to TRBD1. The CDR3 is 18 amino acids. CDR1 MNHEY and CDR2 SMNVEV come from the germline V gene (reference sequence). J gave up 1 base and V 0 bases, and 10 bases lay outside the gene matches. Here the CDR3 DNA reads TGTGCCAGCAGTTTATCGTCTGGGACAGGTTTACATAACTATGGCTACACCTTC. As protein: CASSLSSGTGLHNYGYTF.

This chain uses TRBV2 with TRBJ2-7, with D perhaps TRBD2 (6 bases). Per the germline V gene, CDR1 is SNHLY and CDR2 is FYNNEI. The V and J ends lost 8 bases and 3 bases respectively, with 8 bases between them. This CDR3 has 11 residues. The CDR3 reads CASGGGYEQYF. CDR3 bases: TGTGCCAGCGGGGGAGGCTACGAGCAGTACTTC.

The chain couples TRBV6-4 to TRBJ1-1; D may be TRBD1 (5 bases). In germline, CDR1 is MRHNA, CDR2 SNTAGT. Trimming removed 6 bases at V and 5 bases at J, with 13 bases between. This CDR3 region has 13 residues. The CDR3 nucleotides are TGTGCCAGCAGCACCCAAAAGGGGACTGAAGCTTTCTTT. This translates into CASSTQKGTEAFF.

The chain employs TRBV25-1 and TRBJ1-3, with 7 positions matching TRBD1. The germline gives CDR1 MGHDK, CDR2 SYGVNS. The length of the CDR3 is 17 residues. The junction had 12 bases not matched to a gene; V was cut back by 3 bases and J by 4 bases. CDR3 nucleotides: TGTGCCAGCAGTGATGTACGACAGGGTCGGGGAGGAAACACCATATATTTT. Protein: CASSDVRQGRGGNTIYF.

This chain joins TRBV27 and TRBJ1-4; D is unresolved. CDR1 and CDR2 from the germline V gene are MNHEY and SMNVEV (reference sequence). The V end was cut by 5 bases, the J end by 0 bases, with 10 bases between. The CDR3 covers 15 residues. CDR3 protein: CASSPLPATNEKLFF. In DNA form, the CDR3 reads TGTGCCAGCAGTCCCCTTCCCGCAACTAATGAAAAACTGTTTTTT. The full variable domain, rest sourced from reference TRBV27 and TRBJ1-4, is EAQVTQNPRYLITVTGKKLTVTCSQNMNHEYMSWYRQDPGLGLRQIYYSMNVEVTDKGDVPEGYKVSRKEKRNFPLILESPSPNQTSLYFCASSPLPATNEKLFFGSGTQLSVL.

The chain recombines TRBV10-2 with TRBJ2-1, with D possibly being TRBD1 (6 bases). Germline values: CDR1 WSHSY, CDR2 SAAADI. Trimming cost V 6 bases and J 5 bases, with 14 bases left between them. The CDR3 spans 14 residues. The chain's CDR3 is CASRNTRGHNEQFF. DNA for the CDR3: TGCGCCAGCAGGAACACCAGGGGCCACAATGAGCAGTTCTTC.

The rearrangement uses TRBV7-9 and TRBJ1-4; a weak D match, TRBD1 (5 bases). CDR3 length: 14 amino acids. Between the trimmed V and J ends, which lost 4 bases and 5 bases, there was a span of 11 bases. Germline CDR1 and CDR2: SEHNR and FQNEAQ (reference sequence). The CDR3, as DNA: TGTGCCAGCAGCTCTAGGGGTGGGAATGAAAAACTGTTTTTT. This encodes CASSSRGGNEKLFF.